This entry features one TCR beta chain sequence. The CDR3 has 14 amino acids. In germline, CDR1 is SGHAT, CDR2 FQNNGV. The V end was cut by 1 base, the J end by 7 bases, with 11 bases between. The data were obtained in a study of cytomegalovirus exposure and HLA in healthy donors. PCR employed 60 Vbeta and 13 Jbeta primers. TCRdb keeps only in-frame clones here, not all; method: immunoSEQ multiplex PCR. The sample lists over 100,000 clones, 70% occurring once. The chain joins TRBV11-2 to TRBJ2-1, with a possible D match to TRBD2 (5 bases). The sample taken for sequencing was PBMCs. This TCR was sampled from a man in his thirties or forties in good health and CMV-seropositive. The CDR3: CASSLGELRNEQFF. The DNA for the CDR3 is TGTGCCAGCAGCTTAGGGGAGCTCCGTAATGAGCAGTTCTTC. Full variable domain (outside the CDR3, taken from reference TRBV11-2 and TRBJ2-1): EAGVAQSPRYKIIEKRQSVAFWCNPISGHATLYWYQQILGQGPKLLIQFQNNGVVDDSQLPKDRFSAERLKGVDSTLKIQPAKLEDSAVYLCASSLGELRNEQFFGPGTRLTVL.